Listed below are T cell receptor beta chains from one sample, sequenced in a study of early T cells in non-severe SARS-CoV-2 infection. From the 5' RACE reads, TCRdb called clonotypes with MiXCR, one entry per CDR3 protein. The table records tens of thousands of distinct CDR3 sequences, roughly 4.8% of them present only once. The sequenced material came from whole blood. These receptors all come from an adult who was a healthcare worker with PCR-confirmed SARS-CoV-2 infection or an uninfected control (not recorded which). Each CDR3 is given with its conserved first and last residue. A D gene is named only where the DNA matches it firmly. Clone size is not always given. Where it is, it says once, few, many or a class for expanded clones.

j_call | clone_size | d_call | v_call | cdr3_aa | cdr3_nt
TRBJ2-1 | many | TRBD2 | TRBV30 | CAWSGGRANYNEQFF | TGTGCCTGGAGTGGCGGGAGGGCCAACTACAATGAGCAGTTCTTC
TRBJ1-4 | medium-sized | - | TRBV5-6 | CASSSARSATNEKLFF | TGTGCCAGCAGCTCGGCGAGGAGTGCAACTAATGAAAAACTGTTTTTT
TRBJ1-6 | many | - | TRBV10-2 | CASSTGTVNSPLHF | TGCGCCAGTTCTACCGGGACGGTTAATTCACCCCTCCACTTT
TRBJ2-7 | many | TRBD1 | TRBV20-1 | CSAHPGQGAYEQYF | TGCAGTGCTCATCCGGGACAGGGGGCCTACGAGCAGTACTTC
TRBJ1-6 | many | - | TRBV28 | CASSSTRVSPLHF | TGTGCCAGCAGCTCCACCAGGGTGTCACCCCTCCACTTT
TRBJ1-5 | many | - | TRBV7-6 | CASSGGTNQPQHF | TGTGCCAGCAGCGGTGGTACCAATCAGCCCCAGCATTTT
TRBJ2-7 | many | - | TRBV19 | CASAYLGGFEQYF | TGTGCCAGTGCCTACCTTGGAGGTTTTGAGCAGTACTTC
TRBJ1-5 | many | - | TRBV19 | CASSRALHSNQPQHF | TGTGCCAGTAGTAGGGCTCTGCATAGCAATCAGCCCCAGCATTTT
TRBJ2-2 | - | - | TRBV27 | CASGGGGELFF | TGTGCCAGCGGAGGAGGCGGGGAGCTGTTTTTT
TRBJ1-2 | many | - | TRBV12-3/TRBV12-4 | CASRTGPGGYTF | TGTGCCAGCAGAACTGGACCGGGTGGCTACACCTTC
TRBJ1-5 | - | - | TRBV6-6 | CASSDRSGGNQPQHF | TGTGCCAGCTCAGACCGGTCGGGGGGCAATCAGCCCCAGCATTTT
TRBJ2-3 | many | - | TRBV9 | CASSFRTGAGTDTQYF | TGTGCCAGCAGTTTCCGGACGGGGGCCGGGACAGATACGCAGTATTTT
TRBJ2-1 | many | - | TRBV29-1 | CSVRDSYNEQFF | TGCAGCGTAAGAGATTCCTACAATGAGCAGTTCTTC
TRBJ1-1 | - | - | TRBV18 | CASSPESSTEAFF | TGTGCCAGCTCACCAGAATCGAGCACTGAAGCTTTCTTT
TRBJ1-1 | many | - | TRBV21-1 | CASSKASPGITEAFF | TGTGCCAGCAGCAAAGCTTCGCCAGGGATCACTGAAGCTTTCTTT
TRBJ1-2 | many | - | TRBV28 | CASSLPLAVSYGYTF | TGTGCCAGCAGTTTACCCCTGGCAGTCAGCTATGGCTACACCTTC
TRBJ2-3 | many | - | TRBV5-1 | CASSYQPTDTQYF | TGCGCCAGCAGCTACCAACCCACAGATACGCAGTATTTT
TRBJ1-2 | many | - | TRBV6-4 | CASRRDSNYGYTF | TGTGCCAGCAGAAGGGACTCAAACTATGGCTACACCTTC
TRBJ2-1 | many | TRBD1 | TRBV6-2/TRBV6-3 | CASSSDRNPYNEQFF | TGTGCCAGCAGTTCGGACAGGAACCCCTACAATGAGCAGTTCTTC
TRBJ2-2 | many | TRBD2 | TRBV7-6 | CASSGGLAVYAGELFF | TGTGCCAGCAGCGGGGGACTAGCGGTGTACGCCGGGGAGCTGTTTTTT
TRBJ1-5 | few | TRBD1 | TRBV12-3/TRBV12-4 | CASSFRQGDNQPQHF | TGTGCCAGCAGTTTCCGACAGGGCGACAATCAGCCCCAGCATTTT
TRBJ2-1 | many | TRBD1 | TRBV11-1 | CATQDRGSYNEQFF | TGTGCCACCCAGGACAGGGGCTCCTACAATGAGCAGTTCTTC
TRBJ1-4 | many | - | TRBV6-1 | CASRNRSTNEKLFF | TGTGCCAGCAGGAACAGATCAACTAATGAAAAACTGTTTTTT
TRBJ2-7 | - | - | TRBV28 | CASSLEGPGSEQYF | TGTGCCAGCAGTTTAGAGGGGCCAGGGTCCGAGCAGTACTTC
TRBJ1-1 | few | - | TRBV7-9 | CASRRGDTEAFF | TGTGCCAGCAGGCGGGGTGACACTGAAGCTTTCTTT
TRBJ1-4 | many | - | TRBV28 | CASSGGQLAGTNEKLFF | TGTGCCAGCAGTGGTGGTCAGTTGGCAGGGACTAATGAAAAACTGTTTTTT
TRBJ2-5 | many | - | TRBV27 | CASSSLPLGYPQETQYF | TGTGCCAGCAGTTCCCTTCCCCTCGGATACCCGCAAGAGACCCAGTACTTC
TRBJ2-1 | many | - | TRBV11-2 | CASSFAGDHNEQFF | TGTGCCAGCAGCTTTGCAGGGGATCACAATGAGCAGTTCTTC
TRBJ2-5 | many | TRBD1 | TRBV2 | CASSAMGQSQETQYF | TGTGCCAGCAGTGCGATGGGACAGTCGCAAGAGACCCAGTACTTC
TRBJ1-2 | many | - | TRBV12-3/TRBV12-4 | CASRISAVIGGYTF | TGTGCCAGCAGAATAAGCGCGGTAATAGGCGGCTACACCTTC
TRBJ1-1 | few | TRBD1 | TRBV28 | CASSLIGRGPDTEAFF | TGTGCCAGCAGTTTAATTGGCAGGGGGCCGGACACTGAAGCTTTCTTT
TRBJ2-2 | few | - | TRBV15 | CATSRPHVRRRNTGELFF | TGTGCCACCAGCAGGCCTCACGTCCGTCGGCGGAACACCGGGGAGCTGTTTTTT
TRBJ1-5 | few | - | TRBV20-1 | CSASSVSNQPQHF | TGCAGTGCTAGTAGCGTTAGCAATCAGCCCCAGCATTTT
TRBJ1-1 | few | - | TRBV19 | CASSIGGTLNTEAFF | TGTGCCAGTAGTATAGGTGGGACGTTGAACACTGAAGCTTTCTTT
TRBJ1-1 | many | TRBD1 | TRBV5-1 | CASSTRTGNTEAFF | TGCGCCAGCAGCACGAGGACAGGGAACACTGAAGCTTTCTTT
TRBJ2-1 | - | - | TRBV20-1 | CSARDRVGGEQFF | TGCAGTGCTAGAGATCGGGTAGGCGGTGAGCAGTTCTTC
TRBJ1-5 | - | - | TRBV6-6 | CASSPAQGSRNQPQHF | TGTGCCAGCAGCCCCGCGCAGGGCTCCCGCAATCAGCCCCAGCATTTT
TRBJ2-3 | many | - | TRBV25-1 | CATNTLEDTQYF | TGTGCCACCAATACTCTTGAAGATACGCAGTATTTT
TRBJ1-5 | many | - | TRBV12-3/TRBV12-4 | CASSRGRMNQPQHF | TGTGCCAGCAGTCGTGGACGGATGAATCAGCCCCAGCATTTT
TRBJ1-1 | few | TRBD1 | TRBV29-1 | CSVGQGALNTEAFF | TGCAGCGTCGGACAGGGAGCATTGAACACTGAAGCTTTCTTT
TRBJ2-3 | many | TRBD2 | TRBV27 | CASRPPSGRAGQDTQYF | TGTGCCAGCAGACCTCCTAGCGGGAGAGCCGGACAAGATACGCAGTATTTT
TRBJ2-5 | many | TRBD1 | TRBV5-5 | CATQDRANQETQYF | TGTGCCACCCAAGACAGGGCGAACCAAGAGACCCAGTACTTC
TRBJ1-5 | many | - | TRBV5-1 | CASSLIPSQPQHF | TGCGCCAGCAGCTTGATCCCGAGCCAGCCCCAGCATTTT
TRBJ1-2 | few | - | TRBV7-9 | CASSFPGSPPLYGYTF | TGTGCCAGCAGCTTCCCCGGGTCGCCCCCTCTATATGGCTACACCTTC
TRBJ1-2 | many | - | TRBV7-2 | CASSQEQGYYGYTF | TGTGCCAGCAGCCAAGAACAGGGCTACTATGGCTACACCTTC
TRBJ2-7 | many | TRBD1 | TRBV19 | CASSMFGTGAYEQYF | TGTGCCAGTAGTATGTTCGGGACAGGGGCGTACGAGCAGTACTTC
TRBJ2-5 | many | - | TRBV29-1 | CSVLGGSTTQETQYF | TGCAGCGTTCTTGGGGGTTCGACTACTCAAGAGACCCAGTACTTC
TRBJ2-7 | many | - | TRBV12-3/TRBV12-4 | CASRKQREQYF | TGTGCCAGCAGGAAACAGCGCGAGCAGTACTTC
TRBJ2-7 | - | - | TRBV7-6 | CASSLAGTPLSYEQYF | TGTGCCAGCAGCTTGGCGGGAACACCGCTCTCCTACGAGCAGTACTTC
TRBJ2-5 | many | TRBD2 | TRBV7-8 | CASSRGLAGFQETQYF | TGTGCCAGCAGCCGAGGACTAGCGGGGTTCCAAGAGACCCAGTACTTC
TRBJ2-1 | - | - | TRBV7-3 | CASSLNGGSYNEQFF | TGTGCCAGCAGCTTAAATGGAGGCTCCTACAATGAGCAGTTCTTC
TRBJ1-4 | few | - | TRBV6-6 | CACRSTNEKLFF | TGTGCCTGCAGGTCAACTAATGAAAAACTGTTTTTT